Below are 28 T cell receptor beta chains sequenced from a single sample in a study of identical twins. Each CDR3 protein is one row after TCRdb ran MiXCR on the 5' RACE reads. The sample lists a few hundred thousand distinct CDR3 sequences, around 8.3% seen once, with over 2.5% in the top ten. The same data also contributed to another study, on yellow fever vaccine responses in identical twins.

The sample consisted of CD8+ T cells sorted from blood. The receptors here all came from a woman aged 18-29 years in good health.

This chain joins TRBV6-5 and TRBJ2-7; the D gene is possibly TRBD1 (6 bases). Looked up from germline, CDR1 is MNHEY and CDR2 is SVGAGI. The germline V and J ends were trimmed by 5 bases and 1 base, with 9 bases remaining between them. This CDR3 contains 13 residues. The CDR3 sequence is CASSNDRSYEQYF. CDR3 coding DNA: TGTGCCAGCAGTAACGACAGGTCCTACGAGCAGTACTTC.

The J gene is TRBJ1-2, the V gene TRBV6-2 or TRBV6-3; 7 bases map to TRBD1. Losses at the gene ends were 6 bases for V and 6 bases for J; bases not matched to a gene: 7. The CDR3 runs 13 residues. Germline-derived CDR1 and CDR2 are MNHEY and SVGEGT. In DNA form, the CDR3 reads TGTGCCAGCAGATCTAGGGGGCCGCATGGCTACACCTTC. Amino acid sequence: CASRSRGPHGYTF.

The chain employs TRBV12-5 and TRBJ2-5, with 12 positions matching TRBD2. The CDR3 has 14 amino acids. Germline values: CDR1 LGHNT, CDR2 FRNRAP. Losses at the gene ends were 7 bases for V and 5 bases for J; bases not matched to a gene: 5. Here the CDR3 DNA reads TGTGCTAGTGCCCCCGGACTAGCGGGGGAGACCCAGTACTTC. It translates to CASAPGLAGETQYF. The whole variable domain, remainder taken from reference TRBV12-5 and TRBJ2-5, is DARVTQTPRHKVTEMGQEVTMRCQPILGHNTVFWYRQTMMQGLELLAYFRNRAPLDDSGMPKDRFSAEMPDATLATLKIQPSEPRDSAVYFCASAPGLAGETQYFGPGTRLLVL.

This chain connects TRBV4-3 to TRBJ2-1; 10 nucleotides match TRBD2. From germline, CDR1 is LGHNA and CDR2 YSLEER. This CDR3 comprises 17 residues. The junction had 10 bases not matched to a gene; V was cut back by 0 bases and J by 8 bases. CDR3 nucleotides: TGCGCCAGCAGCCAAGATCGGTCTAGCGGGAGTGCGGATGAGCAGTTCTTC. Translated: CASSQDRSSGSADEQFF.

The chain joins TRBV14 to TRBJ2-7; 7 nucleotides align to TRBD1. Germline V lookup: CDR1 SGHDN, CDR2 FVKESK. CDR3 length: 15 residues. V shed 5 bases and J 0 bases; nucleotides not matched to a gene: 7. In DNA form, the CDR3 reads TGTGCCAGCAGCTACAGGGGTCCACCCTCCTACGAGCAGTACTTC. This sequence encodes CASSYRGPPSYEQYF.

The chain couples TRBV3-1 to TRBJ2-3; possibly TRBD1 or TRBD2 for D (5 bases each). The germline V and J ends were trimmed by 6 bases and 3 bases, with 25 bases remaining between them. Germline CDR1 reads LGHDT; CDR2 reads YNNKEL (reference sequence). This CDR3 comprises 18 residues. The CDR3 protein is CASSPASATSWGTDTQYF. In DNA form, the CDR3 reads TGTGCCAGCAGTCCGGCTAGTGCCACATCCTGGGGGACAGATACGCAGTATTTT.

The V and J genes are TRBV7-2 and TRBJ2-7; 12 nucleotides agree with TRBD2. V shed 7 bases, J shed 5 bases, and the junction held 12 bases outside the gene matches. This CDR3 is built from 16 residues. CDR1 is SGHTA, CDR2 FQGNSA, per germline. The chain's CDR3 is CASTLPSGRVPNEQYF. The CDR3 coding sequence is TGTGCCAGCACATTACCTAGCGGGAGGGTTCCTAACGAGCAGTACTTC.

There are a few counts of this clonotype. The chain couples TRBV20-1 to TRBJ1-6; 9 bases line up with TRBD1. Germline V gene lookup returns CDR1 DFQATT and CDR2 SNEGSKA (reference sequence). Trimming at V came to 0 bases and at J to 8 bases, leaving 5 bases not matched to a gene. This CDR3 has 15 residues. Written as DNA, the CDR3 is TGCAGTGCTAGAGACACGGACAGGGGATATTCACCCCTCCACTTT. The encoded protein is CSARDTDRGYSPLHF.

The chain carries TRBV29-1 and TRBJ1-3, with D maybe TRBD1 (6 bases). CDR1 is SQVTM, CDR2 ANQGSEA, per germline. This CDR3 is built from 14 residues. The ends were cut back, 3 bases at V and 5 bases at J, with 14 bases in the middle. The CDR3 nucleotides read TGCAGCGTTGATCCGACGGGGGGCAGAAACACCATATATTTT. It is translated as CSVDPTGGRNTIYF.

This clonotype was observed at least ten times. This chain uses TRBV4-3 with TRBJ2-2; 11 bases are a match to TRBD2. The V and J ends lost 4 bases and 5 bases, in that order; junction bases with no gene match: 3. Germline assignment: CDR1 LGHNA and CDR2 YSLEER. The length of the CDR3 is 15 residues. CDR3 DNA sequence: TGCGCCAGCAGCCCTACTAGCGGGAGAACCGGGGAGCTGTTTTTT. It translates to CASSPTSGRTGELFF.

This clonotype appeared a few times. The chain combines TRBV5-1 with TRBJ2-5; 7 bases align to TRBD1. Germline V gene data show CDR1 as SGHRS and CDR2 as YFSETQ. V dropped 4 bases and J dropped 5; count of bases not matched to a gene: 8. There are 14 residues in the CDR3. The CDR3 spells CASSITGVEETQYF. CDR3 nucleotide sequence: TGCGCCAGCAGCATAACAGGGGTAGAGGAGACCCAGTACTTC.

In its sample, this clonotype was seen many times. This chain links TRBV15 with TRBJ2-7; 9 bases match TRBD1. Germline values: CDR1 LNHNV, CDR2 YYDKDF (reference sequence). The CDR3 is made up of 14 amino acids. J lost 4 bases, V lost 6 bases, and 7 bases had no gene match. CDR3 loop: CATRTGTGTYEQYF. The CDR3 DNA reads as TGTGCCACCAGAACCGGGACAGGGACATACGAGCAGTACTTC.

This clonotype appeared a few times. The chain combines TRBV7-9 with TRBJ2-7; TRBD1 agrees at 9 bases. V lost 6 bases and J lost 5; bases outside the gene matches: 8. The CDR3 is 14 residues long. Germline CDR1 reads SEHNR; CDR2 reads FQNEAQ (reference sequence). The CDR3 region is CASRPGQGSDEQYF. CDR3 nucleotide sequence: TGTGCCAGCAGACCGGGACAGGGTTCGGACGAGCAGTACTTC.

This clonotype was seen at least ten times. The chain links TRBV4-2 to TRBJ2-7; 9 bases line up with TRBD1. The CDR3 extends over 16 amino acids. Germline CDR1 and CDR2: LGHNA and YNFKEQ. With 4 bases clipped from V and 4 bases from J, the junction kept 11 bases outside the gene matches. This CDR3 is CASSPSRTGVWYEQYF. In DNA form, the CDR3 reads TGTGCCAGCAGCCCCTCTCGGACAGGGGTTTGGTACGAGCAGTACTTC.

V is TRBV7-9 and J is TRBJ2-1, with 7 bases matching TRBD2. The CDR3 contains 15 residues. Trimming took 2 bases from V and 5 from J; bases not matched to a gene: 6. Germline CDR1 is SEHNR and CDR2 is FQNEAQ (reference sequence). CDR3 sequence: CASSLSASGNNEQFF. The CDR3, as DNA: TGTGCCAGCAGCTTATCGGCTAGCGGAAACAATGAGCAGTTCTTC.

The sample holds a few counts of this clonotype. CDR3 coding DNA: TGTGCCAGCAGCTTAGAGACAGGGACGGGGACCTACGAGCAGTACTTC. Amino acid sequence: CASSLETGTGTYEQYF. The V gene is TRBV11-2, the J gene TRBJ2-7; TRBD1 agrees at 7 bases. CDR1 and CDR2 from the germline V gene are SGHAT and FQNNGV. V lost 0 bases and J lost 2; bases outside the gene matches: 7. The CDR3 is made up of 16 amino acids.

This clonotype was counted between two and nine times. This chain links TRBV20-1 with TRBJ2-2, with D perhaps given as TRBD1 or TRBD2 (5 bases each). This CDR3 has 17 amino acids. CDR1 and CDR2 (germline): DFQATT, SNEGSKA (reference sequence). The V end was cut by 5 bases, the J end by 2 bases, with 21 bases between. CDR3 residues: CSAEIRDGTLNTGELFF. The CDR3 bases are TGCAGTGCTGAAATACGGGACGGAACCTTAAACACCGGGGAGCTGTTTTTT.

This clonotype was observed a handful of times. This rearrangement joins TRBV7-9 to TRBJ2-1; 9 nucleotides agree with TRBD2. V shed 0 bases and J 5 bases; nucleotides not matched to a gene: 5. The V gene's germline CDR1 is SEHNR and CDR2 FQNEAQ (reference sequence). This CDR3 has 16 amino acids. CDR3 amino acids: CASSLAAGGPNNEQFF. DNA of the CDR3: TGTGCCAGCAGCTTAGCGGCGGGAGGGCCGAACAATGAGCAGTTCTTC.

This clonotype was counted ten times or more. The genes are TRBV2 and TRBJ1-1; D might be TRBD1 (5 bases). This CDR3 has 14 amino acids. Germline V gene lookup returns CDR1 SNHLY and CDR2 FYNNEI. Trimming left V 1 base short and J 3 bases short, with 9 bases between. The CDR3 nucleotides are TGTGCCAGCAGTGAAGAACAGGCCTACACTGAAGCTTTCTTT. This encodes CASSEEQAYTEAFF.

This clonotype was observed many times. J is TRBJ1-1 and V is TRBV7-9; D is undetermined. The ends were cut back, 5 bases at V and 7 bases at J, with 11 bases in the middle. This CDR3 region has 12 residues. Germline V CDR1 and CDR2: SEHNR, FQNEAQ (reference sequence). This chain's CDR3 is CASSLLGSEAFF. CDR3 DNA sequence: TGTGCCAGCAGCCTACTCGGCAGTGAAGCTTTCTTT.

In this sample, this clonotype turned up many times. The CDR3 here is CSGRDTTYEQYF. The CDR3 nucleotides read TGCAGCGGCCGGGACACCACCTACGAGCAGTACTTC. The chain recombines TRBV29-1 with TRBJ2-7; D perhaps matches TRBD1 (6 bases). Per germline, CDR1 SQVTM and CDR2 ANQGSEA. The CDR3 consists of 12 residues. V shed 7 bases and J shed 2 bases, with 12 bases lying between them.

This clonotype was detected ten times or more. The rearrangement links TRBV20-1 to TRBJ2-3, with D tentatively TRBD2 (6 bases). Germline-derived CDR1 and CDR2 are DFQATT and SNEGSKA (reference sequence). This CDR3 contains 16 residues. V shed 3 bases and J shed 7 bases, with 23 bases lying between them. Here the CDR3 DNA reads TGCAGTGCTAGCTACCCGGGGGTGACCGCCCCCTATACGCAGTATTTT. Its protein product is CSASYPGVTAPYTQYF.

In this sample, this clonotype turned up a few times. The chain links TRBV9 to TRBJ2-3; the D gene is possibly TRBD2 (5 bases). Germline assignment: CDR1 SGDLS and CDR2 YYNGEE. The V end was cut by 0 bases, the J end by 1 base, with 9 bases between. There are 15 residues in the CDR3. CDR3 nucleotides: TGTGCCAGCAGCGTAGAGGGCGGGCGCACAGATACGCAGTATTTT. It specifies CASSVEGGRTDTQYF.

V usage is TRBV4-3 and J usage is TRBJ2-3, with D hard to call. CDR1 and CDR2 (germline): LGHNA, YSLEER. The CDR3 totals 13 residues. V lost 3 bases and J 7 bases, leaving 11 bases between the germline ends. The CDR3 sequence: CASSQPPVYTQYF. CDR3 nucleotides: TGCGCCAGCAGCCAGCCCCCAGTCTATACGCAGTATTTT.

This clonotype has a count of ten or more. The rearrangement uses TRBV29-1 and TRBJ2-2, with 8 nucleotides matching TRBD2. Germline V gives CDR1 SQVTM, CDR2 ANQGSEA. The CDR3 contains 12 residues. After removal of 6 bases from V and 6 bases from J, the junction contained 3 bases not matched to a gene. The chain's CDR3 is CSVRTSPGELFF. DNA of the CDR3: TGCAGCGTACGGACTAGCCCCGGGGAGCTGTTTTTT.

The V and J genes are TRBV30 and TRBJ2-2, with TRBD2 as a possible D gene (5 bases). This CDR3 is built from 14 residues. The germline V gene encodes CDR1 GTSNPN and CDR2 SVGIG (reference sequence). Trimming left V 0 bases short and J 6 bases short, with 11 bases between. CDR3 amino acids: CAWSVGGVPGELFF. In DNA form, the CDR3 reads TGTGCCTGGAGTGTTGGAGGTGTACCCGGGGAGCTGTTTTTT. The full variable domain, its missing parts supplied by reference TRBV30 and TRBJ2-2, is SQTIHQWPATLVQPVGSPLSLECTVEGTSNPNLYWYRQAAGRGLQLLFYSVGIGQISSEVPQNLSASRPQDRQFILSSKKLLLSDSGFYLCAWSVGGVPGELFFGEGSRLTVL.

Comment on this clonotype: Its ends do not fully match the called genes, so a read error is possible. This chain uses TRBV19 with TRBJ2-1; D possibly corresponds to TRBD2 (5 bases). The CDR3 spans 15 residues. Germline values: CDR1 LNHDA, CDR2 SQIVND (reference sequence). CDR3 sequence reads: CASSRAGSSYNEQSF. In nucleotides, the CDR3 is TGTGCCAGTAGTAGGGCGGGCAGCTCCTACAATGAGCAGTCCTTC.

This clonotype was found many times. The V call is TRBV2, the J call TRBJ2-2; D call uncertain. Deletions cut 9 bases from V and 0 bases from J, with 8 bases between. The V gene's germline CDR1 is SNHLY and CDR2 FYNNEI. The CDR3 loop spans 13 amino acids. The CDR3 DNA reads as TGTGCCAGTAACGCCGCGAACACCGGGGAGCTGTTTTTT. Translating it yields CASNAANTGELFF.